A selection of T cell receptor beta chains follows, all from one sample in a study of regulatory T cells in long-lasting Graves disease. TCRdb passed the multiplex PCR reads through MiXCR, listing each CDR3 protein once. Of 400,000 or so distinct CDR3 sequences listed, 23% were seen once; the top ten hold about a quarter. Sequences were derived from peripheral blood mononuclear cells (PBMCs), sampled when the disease was refractory, from a patient treated with antithyroid drugs. These receptors all stem from a female donor with Graves disease. Each CDR3 is given with its conserved first and last residue.

TRBV19	TRBJ1-1	CASSRRGRDTEAFF
TRBV2	TRBJ2-5	CASSERVYQETQYF
TRBV29-1	TRBJ2-4	CSAQGGKNIQYF
TRBV29-1	TRBJ2-7	CSVEWYRDSSYEQYF
TRBV29-1	TRBJ2-3	CSVEDPFDRGSGDTQYF
TRBV11-2	TRBJ1-5	CASSLGGRVEQPQHF
TRBV9	TRBJ1-1	CASSVGSRLTEAFF
TRBV6-1	TRBJ2-7	CATHSGSSYEQYF
TRBV18	TRBJ1-5	CASSNQGNNQPQHF
TRBV27	TRBJ2-7	CASSFQGLGSYEQYF
TRBV28	TRBJ2-3	CASRPGLTDTQYF
TRBV2	TRBJ2-5	CAIPTGETQYF
TRBV28	TRBJ2-7	CASSLGRDHEQYF
TRBV20-1	TRBJ2-2	CSARGPNSPNTGELFF
TRBV27	TRBJ2-7	CASSLDRLRSGEQYF
TRBV18	TRBJ1-5	CASSPNRVSNQPQHF
TRBV6-2/TRBV6-3	TRBJ1-5	CASSDAVVGNQPQHF
TRBV7-9	TRBJ2-7	CASSLDRSGHEQYF
TRBV19	TRBJ2-2	CASRSLYKGTGELFF
TRBV2	TRBJ2-7	CASSVDLSYEQYF
TRBV11-2	TRBJ2-7	CASSDRTGGYEQYF
TRBV11-3	TRBJ2-2	CASSPLGTSTGELFF
TRBV7-8	TRBJ2-2	CASSSNLGLAGVGPWTGELFF
TRBV6-5	TRBJ1-2	CASSDSGQGAVGYTF
TRBV30	TRBJ2-7	CAWTAGINYEQYF
TRBV7-2	TRBJ1-1	CASSSGDRGRRDTEAFF
TRBV6-2/TRBV6-3	TRBJ1-1	CASSENSYTEAFF
TRBV25-1	TRBJ1-4	CASSDLAGLDEKLFF
TRBV30	TRBJ1-5	CAWASGTGVLYSNQPQHF
TRBV6-1	TRBJ2-1	CASSPHPGLAADNEQFF
TRBV6-1	TRBJ1-1	CASILRLNTEAFF
TRBV2	TRBJ2-2	CASSEAGGFTGELFF
TRBV6-2/TRBV6-3	TRBJ1-1	CASSYSDGDTEAFF
TRBV7-9	TRBJ1-1	CASSPRGKRDTEAFF
TRBV15	TRBJ1-5	CATSRSGQDNQPQHF
TRBV10-3	TRBJ1-5	CAIGSWPQHF
TRBV5-1	TRBJ2-7	CASQDLRDSRREQYF
TRBV6-1	TRBJ1-2	CASSVTGAASGYTF
TRBV12-3/TRBV12-4	TRBJ2-2	CASSFLAGGGPGELFF
TRBV11-1	TRBJ2-1	CASSLAGGGGLYNEQFF
TRBV20-1	TRBJ2-5	CSARGLGETQYF
TRBV4-1	TRBJ2-7	CASSQDRGVYEQYF
TRBV5-1	TRBJ2-6	CASSLVQGFSGANVLTF
TRBV9	TRBJ2-7	CASSVIAGGSQEEQYF
TRBV3-1	TRBJ1-1	CASSQEGRGLAFF
TRBV6-1	TRBJ2-7	CATPPGDPTSGSYEQYF
TRBV30	TRBJ2-5	CAWSASGSRQETQYF
TRBV4-1	TRBJ2-5	CASSQVGTSGETQYF
TRBV28	TRBJ2-7	CASSFLGLYEQYF
TRBV5-1	TRBJ1-2	CASSSGTGESGYTF
TRBV9	TRBJ2-1	CASSGGLAGGGSSYNEQFF